The 27 T cell receptor beta chains below all came from one sample that was sequenced in a study of blood T cell repertoires in COVID-19. Sequencing was performed with immunoSEQ multiplex PCR; in TCRdb, only in-frame clones are kept and a portion is missing. Seen here are 45,000 to 55,000 clones, roughly 84% observed once, and the top ten hold more than 1.5%. Sequencing was done on a sample of peripheral blood. These receptors all come from a man aged 45-65 years with acute or convalescent COVID-19.

Only a few counts were recorded for this clone. The chain joins TRBV3-1 (or the pseudogene TRBV3-2) to TRBJ2-2; no reliable D call. CDR3 length: 12 amino acids. Germline lookup yields CDR1 LGHDT and CDR2 YNNKEL (reference sequence). Trimming pared 7 bases from V and 7 bases from J, leaving 10 bases between. The CDR3 DNA follows: TGTGCCAGCACCCCACGGGTCGGGGAGCTGTTTTTT. It codes for CASTPRVGELFF.

This sequence joins TRBV23-1 and TRBJ1-1, with 10 bases lining up with TRBD1. TRBV23-1 is known as an ORF, though its function is uncertain. The CDR3 extends over 15 amino acids. J lost 8 bases, V lost 0 bases, and 6 bases had no gene match. The CDR3 DNA reads TGCGCCAGCAGTCAATCGATTGGACAGGGGGTAGAAGCTTTCTTT. Its translation is CASSQSIGQGVEAFF.

CDR3: CASSRAHRIAKNIQYF. Here the CDR3 DNA reads TGTGCCAGCAGCAGGGCTCACAGGATAGCCAAAAACATTCAGTACTTC. The gene calls are TRBV21-1 and TRBJ2-4; the table's D gene call, TRBD1, was not cross checked with the DNA. TRBV21-1 is shown as a pseudogene. The CDR3 totals 16 residues.

The chain combines TRBV11-2 with TRBJ1-6, with 10 bases that match TRBD1. The CDR3 contains 15 residues. J lost 6 bases, V lost 4 bases, and 3 bases had no gene match. Germline V CDR1 and CDR2: SGHAT, FQNNGV. CDR3 nucleotide sequence: TGTGCCAGCAGCTCAGGACAGGGGGTTAATTCACCCCTCCACTTT. It codes for CASSSGQGVNSPLHF.

The chain employs TRBV4-1 and TRBJ2-2; 16 nucleotides line up with TRBD2. This CDR3 has 19 residues. CDR1 is MGHRA, CDR2 YSYEKL, per germline. V was pared by 1 base and J by 4 bases, with 6 bases of the junction left unmatched. The DNA for the CDR3 is TGCGCCAGCAGCCAAGCTCTCGGGACTAGCGGGGGGGGCACCGGGGAGCTGTTTTTT. It codes for CASSQALGTSGGGTGELFF.

The rearrangement joins TRBV6-5 to TRBJ1-5, with 8 bases aligning to TRBD1. The CDR3 consists of 13 residues. CDR1 and CDR2 (germline): MNHEY, SVGAGI. Unmatched junction bases numbered 4, after V lost 5 bases and J lost 7 bases. The CDR3, as DNA: TGTGCCAGCAGTCGACAGGGGCTACAGCCCCAGCATTTT. The encoded protein is CASSRQGLQPQHF.

This clone has just a few counts. The chain couples TRBV12-5 to TRBJ1-2; 8 bases line up with TRBD1. This CDR3 spans 16 amino acids. Germline CDR1 LGHNT, CDR2 FRNRAP. The V segment lost 1 base and the J segment 4 bases; nucleotides outside the gene matches: 8. CDR3 in DNA: TGTGCTAGTGGTTTGGCGACAGGGGTTTACAGCTATGGCTACACCTTC. Its translation: CASGLATGVYSYGYTF.

The chain has TRBV7-2 and TRBJ2-3, with D hard to call. Germline CDR1 is SGHTA and CDR2 is FQGNSA. This CDR3 region has 13 residues. Trimming left V 2 bases short and J 12 bases short, with 15 bases between. As DNA, the CDR3 is TGTGCCAGCAGCTTAAAGTCTCCCGGGTTTCAGTATTTT. Protein product: CASSLKSPGFQYF.

The rearrangement joins TRBV5-1 to TRBJ2-5; D perhaps matches TRBD1 (5 bases). Trimming pared 2 bases from V and 5 bases from J, leaving 13 bases between. Germline lookup yields CDR1 SGHRS and CDR2 YFSETQ. The CDR3 is made up of 14 amino acids. The CDR3 loop reads CASSLGPGQETQYF. DNA for the CDR3: TGCGCCAGCAGCTTAGGGCCAGGGCAGGAGACCCAGTACTTC.

This clone was picked up one time. The V gene is TRBV30, the J gene TRBJ1-1; no clear D. From germline, CDR1 is GTSNPN and CDR2 SVGIG (reference sequence). This CDR3 is built from 13 residues. Trimming stripped 3 bases from V and 4 bases from J, with 12 bases between. The CDR3 DNA sequence: TGTGCCTGGAGCAAACTCCGGGGCACTGAAGCTTTCTTT. The encoded protein is CAWSKLRGTEAFF.

The chain combines TRBV7-8 with TRBJ2-3, with 12 bases identical to TRBD2. V gave up 7 bases and J gave up 0 bases; unmatched junction bases: 11. Germline V gene lookup returns CDR1 SGHVS and CDR2 FQNEAQ. CDR3 length: 18 residues. The CDR3 region is CASTWGTSGRTSTDTQYF. The CDR3 DNA reads TGTGCCAGCACCTGGGGGACTAGCGGGCGAACTAGCACAGATACGCAGTATTTT.

The chain uses TRBV2 and TRBJ1-2; D call uncertain. This CDR3 spans 13 amino acids. Germline V gene lookup returns CDR1 SNHLY and CDR2 FYNNEI. Trimming cost V 4 bases and J 11 bases, with 17 bases left between them. CDR3 coding DNA: TGTGCCAGCAGTGTGGACTGGCGGAGCCATTACACCTTC. Encoded protein: CASSVDWRSHYTF. The whole variable domain, filled in from reference TRBV2 and TRBJ1-2, reads EPEVTQTPSHQVTQMGQEVILRCVPISNHLYFYWYRQILGQKVEFLVSFYNNEISEKSEIFDDQFSVERPDGSNFTLKIRSTKLEDSAMYFCASSVDWRSHYTFGSGTRLTVV.

The rearrangement links TRBV7-2 to TRBJ2-7; D gene ambiguous. CDR1 and CDR2 (germline): SGHTA, FQGNSA. The CDR3 is 13 amino acids. The V and J ends lost 6 bases and 2 bases respectively, with 11 bases between them. CDR3 DNA: TGTGCCAGCAGTTCCTCCGTTACCTACGAGCAGTACTTC. Protein product: CASSSSVTYEQYF.

The J gene is TRBJ1-5, the V gene TRBV12-3 or TRBV12-4; 8 nucleotides agree with TRBD1. CDR3 length: 13 residues. V trimming: 6 bases; J trimming: 4 bases; junction bases outside the gene matches: 2. CDR3 protein: CASRGTGNQPQHF. The CDR3 bases are TGTGCCAGCAGAGGGACAGGTAATCAGCCCCAGCATTTT.

This clone was observed a few times. CDR3 residues: CASSPVRTGPQPQHF. CDR3 bases: TGTGCCAGCAGTCCAGTTCGGACAGGGCCTCAGCCCCAGCATTTT. This sequence joins TRBV6-5 and TRBJ1-5, with 8 bases matching TRBD1. CDR1 is MNHEY, CDR2 SVGAGI, per germline. After removal of 5 bases from V and 6 bases from J, the junction contained 9 bases not matched to a gene. The CDR3 loop spans 15 amino acids.

The chain uses TRBV28 and TRBJ1-5; D unresolved. V lost 7 bases and J 3 bases, leaving 13 bases between the germline ends. The V gene's germline CDR1 is MDHEN and CDR2 SYDVKM. CDR3 length: 14 amino acids. DNA of the CDR3: TGTGCCAGCACCTATTCCGGGTTCAATCAGCCCCAGCATTTT. Its translation: CASTYSGFNQPQHF.

DNA of the CDR3: TGTGCCAGTAGTATAAGCCAGACACAAGAGACCCAGTACTTC. This encodes CASSISQTQETQYF. V and J are TRBV19 and TRBJ2-5, with D uncertain. Germline loops: CDR1 LNHDA, CDR2 SQIVND (reference sequence). Trimming stripped 2 bases from V and 2 bases from J, with 9 bases between. The CDR3 sequence is 14 residues long.

V usage is TRBV4-3 and J usage is TRBJ2-3; TRBD1 agrees at 9 bases. The germline V gene has CDR1 LGHNA and CDR2 YSLEER. Losses at the gene ends were 1 base for V and 2 bases for J; bases not matched to a gene: 4. This CDR3 region has 16 residues. The CDR3 nucleotides read TGCGCCAGCAGCCAAGGCGGGACAGGGTTCACAGATACGCAGTATTTT. As protein: CASSQGGTGFTDTQYF.

The chain has TRBV24-1 and TRBJ2-1; D gene ambiguous. With 5 bases removed from V and 0 bases from J, the gap between germline ends came to 4 bases. Per the germline V gene, CDR1 is KGHDR and CDR2 is SFDVKD. This CDR3 contains 13 residues. CDR3 in DNA: TGTGCCACCAGTGTCAGCTCCTACAATGAGCAGTTCTTC. It specifies CATSVSSYNEQFF.

The chain combines TRBV27 with TRBJ1-5, with TRBD1 matching over 8 bases. The CDR3 spans 14 residues. Germline V gives CDR1 MNHEY, CDR2 SMNVEV (reference sequence). J lost 4 bases, V lost 4 bases, and 3 bases had no gene match. CDR3 coding DNA: TGTGCCAGCAGTTCTTACAGGGGGAATCAGCCCCAGCATTTT. Residues: CASSSYRGNQPQHF.

The chain carries TRBV27 and TRBJ1-1; tentatively, D is TRBD1 (6 bases). The CDR3 has 14 residues. Trimming left V 3 bases short and J 5 bases short, with 13 bases between. CDR1 MNHEY and CDR2 SMNVEV come from the germline V gene (reference sequence). CDR3 residues: CASSFDRLGTEAFF. In nucleotides, the CDR3 is TGTGCCAGCAGTTTCGACAGGTTGGGGACTGAAGCTTTCTTT.

The rearrangement joins TRBV3-1 (or the pseudogene TRBV3-2) to TRBJ2-5, with D unresolved. The CDR3 covers 17 residues. V was shortened by 1 base and J by 4 bases, with 19 bases between the two germline ends. Germline CDR1 LGHDT, CDR2 YNNKEL (reference sequence). This chain's CDR3 is CASSQVASFRRRETQYF. In DNA, the CDR3 is TGTGCCAGCAGCCAAGTGGCCTCATTTCGGCGGCGAGAGACCCAGTACTTC.

This clone appeared once. This rearrangement joins TRBV5-1 to TRBJ1-5, with TRBD1 matching over 7 bases. Germline CDR1 reads SGHRS; CDR2 reads YFSETQ. CDR3 size: 14 residues. Trimming at V came to 2 bases and at J to 4 bases, leaving 3 bases not matched to a gene. The CDR3 nucleotides read TGCGCCAGCAGCTTAGGGACAGCTAATCAGCCCCAGCATTTT. Protein: CASSLGTANQPQHF. The full variable domain, completed using reference TRBV5-1 and TRBJ1-5, is KAGVTQTPRYLIKTRGQQVTLSCSPISGHRSVSWYQQTPGQGLQFLFEYFSETQRNKGNFPGRFSGRQFSNSRSEMNVSTLELGDSALYLCASSLGTANQPQHFGDGTRLSIL.

The gene calls are TRBV19 and TRBJ2-5, with TRBD2 identical over 11 bases. Germline V gene lookup returns CDR1 LNHDA and CDR2 SQIVND (reference sequence). Trimming removed 5 bases from V and 4 bases from J; junction bases left unmatched: 9. This CDR3 spans 16 amino acids. CDR3 nucleotides: TGTGCCAGTAGTTCCCAACTAGCGGGAGAGGTAGAGACCCAGTACTTC. Translation: CASSSQLAGEVETQYF.

This chain uses TRBV28 with TRBJ1-5, with 7 bases identical to TRBD1. The CDR3 runs 14 residues. Per germline, CDR1 MDHEN and CDR2 SYDVKM. The V and J ends lost 11 bases and 3 bases, in that order; junction bases with no gene match: 10. The CDR3 spells CAGCRTGDNQPQHF. CDR3 DNA sequence: TGTGCCGGATGCCGGACAGGCGACAATCAGCCCCAGCATTTT.

Concerning this clone itself: Distinct nucleotide sequences in the sample also encode this CDR3. The V gene is TRBV19, the J gene TRBJ1-1; 8 bases fit TRBD1. CDR1 is LNHDA, CDR2 SQIVND, per germline (reference sequence). The CDR3 runs to 15 residues. Trimming took 6 bases from V and 6 from J; bases not matched to a gene: 12. This CDR3 reads CASSQPQGALPEAFF. CDR3 nucleotide sequence: TGTGCCAGTAGCCAACCTCAGGGGGCGCTCCCTGAAGCTTTCTTT.

J is TRBJ1-3 and V is TRBV7-9; D is possibly TRBD1 (6 bases). V was cut by 3 bases and J by 5 bases, with 17 bases left in between. The CDR3 consists of 16 residues. CDR1 SEHNR and CDR2 FQNEAQ come from the germline V gene (reference sequence). The CDR3 DNA reads TGTGCCAGCAGCTTGGGGCCCACGGGACACCGAAACACCATATATTTT. It translates to CASSLGPTGHRNTIYF.